This T cell receptor (beta chain) was identified in a study of T-cell memory formation after mild COVID-19. Each CDR3 protein gets one entry after TCRdb re-called the 5' RACE reads with MiXCR. The data contain roughly 500,000 distinct CDR3 sequences, about a fifth of them singletons. This clonotype was observed a handful of times. Germline-derived CDR1 and CDR2 are SGDLS and YYNGEE. Trimming left V 2 bases short and J 10 bases short, with 7 bases between. The CDR3 covers 12 residues. The V gene is TRBV9, the J gene TRBJ1-6, with D maybe TRBD1 (5 bases). The sample comprised PBMCs or a T cell subset sorted from them (not recorded which). The source is an adult woman who had mild COVID-19 (a few samples of this study predate the infection). Cell type and time point are not known. CDR3 DNA sequence: TGTGCCAGCAGCGTGGGGGTATCACCCCTCCACTTT. This codes for CASSVGVSPLHF. The entire variable domain, with the rest obtained from reference TRBV9 and TRBJ1-6, is as follows: DSGVTQTPKHLITATGQRVTLRCSPRSGDLSVYWYQQSLDQGLQFLIQYYNGEERAKGNILERFSAQQFPDLHSELNLSSLELGDSALYFCASSVGVSPLHFGNGTRLTVT.